One sample yielded the 21 T cell receptor beta chains listed below, sequenced in a study of cytomegalovirus exposure and HLA in healthy donors. Amplification used 60 Vbeta primers and 13 Jbeta primers. The data were produced by immunoSEQ multiplex PCR, yet TCRdb's version contains in-frame clones alone and is incomplete. The sample shows over 85,000 clones, 70% to 90% of them seen only once. Sequencing was done on a sample of PBMCs. These receptors all stem from a man aged 35 to 55 in good health and CMV-seronegative.

The genes are TRBV19 and TRBJ1-6, with TRBD1 as a possible D gene (6 bases). In germline, CDR1 is LNHDA, CDR2 SQIVND (reference sequence). The V end lost 5 bases, the J end lost 10 bases, and 21 bases lay between the germline ends. The CDR3 totals 16 residues. CDR3 protein: CASSPETGTRPSPLHF. The CDR3 DNA is TGTGCCAGTAGTCCCGAGACAGGAACAAGACCATCACCCCTCCACTTT. Combining the CDR3 with reference TRBV19 and TRBJ1-6 gives the whole variable domain DGGITQSPKYLFRKEGQNVTLSCEQNLNHDAMYWYRQDPGQGLRLIYYSQIVNDFQKGDIAEGYSVSREKKESFPLTVTSAQKNPTAFYLCASSPETGTRPSPLHFGNGTRLTVT.

V and J are TRBV11-2 and TRBJ1-6; TRBD1 aligns across 7 bases. The CDR3 spans 13 residues. Germline CDR1 SGHAT, CDR2 FQNNGV. V was clipped by 0 bases and J by 12 bases; unmatched bases: 2. The CDR3 is CASSLDRGLPLHF. The DNA for the CDR3 is TGTGCCAGCAGCTTAGACAGGGGGTTACCCCTCCACTTT.

The rearrangement joins TRBV9 to TRBJ2-2; 8 bases align to TRBD2. The trim removed 3 bases at V and 0 bases at J, leaving 10 bases unmatched. CDR1 is SGDLS, CDR2 YYNGEE, per germline. The CDR3 spans 18 residues. Here the CDR3 DNA reads TGTGCCAGCAGCGCGGGAGGGGGACGGAGCGCGAACACCGGGGAGCTGTTTTTT. Its translation is CASSAGGGRSANTGELFF.

The chain uses TRBV9 and TRBJ1-1; 7 bases fit TRBD1. Germline V lookup: CDR1 SGDLS, CDR2 YYNGEE. The CDR3 covers 16 residues. V lost 0 bases to trimming and J lost 1 base; unmatched junction nucleotides: 6. In DNA form, the CDR3 reads TGTGCCAGCAGCGTAGACCCCAGGGGGGAGAACACTGAAGCTTTCTTT. Amino acid sequence: CASSVDPRGENTEAFF.

This clone was seen only a few times. The chain employs TRBV28 and TRBJ2-1; tentatively, D is TRBD1 (6 bases). CDR1 and CDR2 (germline): MDHEN, SYDVKM. CDR3 length equals 15 residues. V was shortened by 8 bases and J by 2 bases, with 16 bases between the two germline ends. DNA of the CDR3: TGTGCCAGCGTGGGCAGACAGGCTACCTACAATGAGCAGTTCTTC. Its protein product is CASVGRQATYNEQFF. Filled out from reference TRBV28 and TRBJ2-1, the complete variable domain reads DVKVTQSSRYLVKRTGEKVFLECVQDMDHENMFWYRQDPGLGLRLIYFSYDVKMKEKGDIPEGYSVSREKKERFSLILESASTNQTSMYLCASVGRQATYNEQFFGPGTRLTVL.

The CDR3, as DNA: TGTGCCAGCTCACCGGAAACTAGCGGGGGGCCCCAAGAGACCCAGTACTTC. Its protein is CASSPETSGGPQETQYF. The chain recombines TRBV18 with TRBJ2-5; 12 nucleotides match TRBD2. This CDR3 has 17 residues. With 3 bases clipped from V and 1 base from J, the junction kept 6 bases outside the gene matches. Germline CDR1 KGHSH, CDR2 LQKENI.

The rearrangement joins TRBV7-3 to TRBJ2-3; perhaps TRBD1 as D (5 bases). V was cut by 6 bases and J by 3 bases, with 7 bases left in between. Germline-derived CDR1 and CDR2 are SGHTA and FQGTGA. This CDR3 contains 12 residues. CDR3 amino acids: CASSPGTDTQYF. For the CDR3, the DNA is TGTGCCAGCAGTCCAGGGACAGATACGCAGTATTTT.

The chain joins TRBV11-2 to TRBJ1-1; D might be TRBD1 (6 bases). The length of the CDR3 is 13 residues. Germline V lookup: CDR1 SGHAT, CDR2 FQNNGV. V lost 2 bases and J lost 6, with 10 bases in between. The CDR3: CASSLRRQAEAFF. The CDR3 bases are TGTGCCAGCAGCTTAAGGCGACAGGCTGAAGCTTTCTTT.

The chain joins TRBV4-3 to TRBJ1-6; D might be TRBD1 (5 bases). Trimming left V 3 bases short and J 9 bases short, with 9 bases between. The CDR3 has 13 amino acids. Germline CDR1 reads LGHNA; CDR2 reads YSLEER. CDR3 nucleotide sequence: TGCGCCAGCAGCCAGACAGACGGTTCACCCCTCCACTTT. This translates into CASSQTDGSPLHF.

This clone has a single count. The chain has TRBV25-1 and TRBJ1-4, with a weak D call TRBD1 (6 bases). Germline CDR1 and CDR2: MGHDK and SYGVNS. The V and J ends lost 1 base and 8 bases respectively, with 17 bases between them. CDR3 size: 16 residues. The CDR3 DNA reads as TGTGCCAGCAGTGAATTTGGGGGCGCGGAAGGGGAAAAACTGTTTTTT. Translation: CASSEFGGAEGEKLFF.

This clone was seen a few times. This chain connects TRBV19 to TRBJ2-3, with 9 bases fitting TRBD2. The J segment lost 1 base and the V segment lost 2 bases, leaving 7 bases of the junction unmatched. Germline loops: CDR1 LNHDA, CDR2 SQIVND (reference sequence). The CDR3 covers 17 residues. The CDR3: CASSIPKASGGTDTQYF. CDR3 nucleotides: TGTGCCAGTAGTATACCCAAGGCTAGCGGGGGCACAGATACGCAGTATTTT.

The genes are TRBV27 and TRBJ1-2; 8 nucleotides align to TRBD1. Looked up from germline, CDR1 is MNHEY and CDR2 is SMNVEV (reference sequence). The CDR3 is made up of 14 amino acids. The V and J ends lost 5 bases and 2 bases, in that order; junction bases with no gene match: 4. The CDR3 protein is CASSPRTGNYGYTF. DNA of the CDR3: TGTGCCAGCAGTCCCAGGACAGGGAACTATGGCTACACCTTC.

V gene TRBV2 combines with J gene TRBJ2-3; 8 nucleotides agree with TRBD2. Germline-derived CDR1 and CDR2 are SNHLY and FYNNEI. This CDR3 is 17 amino acids long. V shed 6 bases and J 2 bases; nucleotides not matched to a gene: 13. CDR3 sequence: CASSPTPGLEATDTQYF. The DNA of the CDR3 is TGTGCCAGCAGCCCTACCCCGGGACTAGAGGCCACAGATACGCAGTATTTT.

V and J are TRBV12-2 and TRBJ1-5; the D call in the table, TRBD1, was not verified against the DNA. TRBV12-2 is a pseudogene locus. The CDR3 runs to 12 residues. Here the CDR3 reads CASRQGPQPQHF. CDR3 nucleotides: TGTGCAAGTCGTCAGGGTCCCCAGCCCCAGCATTTT.

About this clone: One junction end does not reproduce the germline sequence, and a read error may be involved. CDR3 coding DNA: TGTGCCAGCAGTGGACAGGCAACGATGCCATTCTTC. It yields the protein CASSGQATMPFF. This rearrangement joins TRBV6-5 to TRBJ1-2; TRBD1 aligns across 7 bases. Germline values: CDR1 MNHEY, CDR2 SVGAGI. The CDR3 length is 12 residues.

The chain employs TRBV6-6 and TRBJ2-1, with D possibly being TRBD2 (6 bases). Germline V lookup: CDR1 MNHNY, CDR2 SVGAGI (reference sequence). Between the trimmed V and J ends, which lost 8 bases and 6 bases, there was a span of 8 bases. The CDR3 contains 11 residues. The CDR3, as DNA: TGTGCCAGCGGACTATCCAATGAGCAGTTCTTC. Protein: CASGLSNEQFF.

This clone showed up just once. The chain combines TRBV10-3 with TRBJ2-3, with 10 bases lining up with TRBD1. The CDR3 runs 16 residues. The trim removed 4 bases at V and 2 bases at J, leaving 6 bases unmatched. Germline loops: CDR1 ENHRY, CDR2 SYGVKD. The chain's CDR3 is CAISGGQGYDTDTQYF. The CDR3 DNA is TGTGCCATCAGTGGGGGACAGGGGTATGACACAGATACGCAGTATTTT.

This rearrangement joins TRBV6-5 to TRBJ1-6; 7 positions agree with TRBD1. Germline loops: CDR1 MNHEY, CDR2 SVGAGI. Trimming cost V 6 bases and J 9 bases; bases outside gene matches: 5. The CDR3 extends over 13 amino acids. The CDR3 spells CASRNTGVSPLHF. The CDR3 DNA is TGTGCCAGCAGAAACACAGGGGTTTCACCCCTCCACTTT.

The genes are TRBV11-1 and TRBJ2-7; 7 nucleotides line up with TRBD1. Germline values: CDR1 SGHAT, CDR2 FQDESV (reference sequence). V dropped 5 bases and J dropped 3; count of bases not matched to a gene: 13. This CDR3 has 16 amino acids. The CDR3 sequence is CASSLVRDSVFYEQYF. The CDR3, as DNA: TGTGCCAGCAGCCTGGTCCGGGACAGTGTTTTCTACGAGCAGTACTTC.

The rearrangement uses TRBV4-3 and TRBJ1-1, with D unclear. Between the trimmed V and J ends, which lost 0 bases and 5 bases, there was a span of 22 bases. This CDR3 contains 18 residues. Germline CDR1 is LGHNA and CDR2 is YSLEER. CDR3 sequence reads: CASSQELWADLERTEAFF. The CDR3 DNA is TGCGCCAGCAGCCAAGAACTCTGGGCGGACCTTGAGCGGACTGAAGCTTTCTTT.

The V and J genes are TRBV25-1 and TRBJ2-3, with D hard to call. The germline V gene has CDR1 MGHDK and CDR2 SYGVNS. V lost 6 bases, J lost 2 bases, and 6 bases lay in between. This CDR3 region has 12 residues. The CDR3, as DNA: TGTGCCAGCAGACAATCCACAGATACGCAGTATTTT. Its protein is CASRQSTDTQYF.